This T cell receptor (beta chain) stems from a study of spatial heterogeneity in lung cancer. Overall study context: Sequence detection consistently recorded a greater number of beta-chain than alpha-chain sequences. Each unique TCR and UMI combination was seen more than ten times on average in raw reads.

The time point: blood at routine non-recurrence follow-up after resection. Whole RNA from tumor, nontumor lung or frozen PBMC was sequenced unsorted. This clonotype has a count of ten or more. Its antigen is not identified. The CDR3 covers 15 residues. Germline CDR1 and CDR2: MNHEY and SVGAGI. V shed 6 bases and J 6 bases; nucleotides not matched to a gene: 14. Study-wide results and caveats: Tumor TCRs that were ubiquitous and expanded showed up in blood more at resection than follow-up.

Individual TCR cDNA molecules each bore their own unique molecular identifier. One entry per CDR3 protein, called by TCRdb with MiXCR from the 5' RACE reads. Among under 150,000 distinct CDR3 sequences, more than 9% were seen once, and the ten largest hold around 16%. The chain carries TRBV6-5 and TRBJ2-7; 7 bases align to TRBD1. Sequencing was performed on PBMCs, taken at follow-up. The receptor comes from a male donor with early-stage non-small cell lung cancer. Here the CDR3 reads CASSQFGTASGEQYF. CDR3 sequence (DNA): TGTGCCAGCAGCCAATTTGGGACAGCGAGTGGCGAGCAGTACTTC.